This record covers a single T cell receptor beta chain. Repertoires were generated with immunoSEQ multiplex PCR, while TCRdb's copy carries only in-frame clones and drops some. The data show 150,000 to 190,000 clones, about 88% seen once. Germline V gives CDR1 SGHVS, CDR2 FNYEAQ. V lost 2 bases, J lost 2 bases, and 7 bases stayed unmatched. This CDR3 comprises 17 residues. In Seattle, patients joined the study during active infection and were tracked longitudinally. This specimen comes from a study of blood T cell repertoires in COVID-19. On the study more broadly: Acute-phase and convalescent COVID-19 samples originated in the United States, Italy and Spain. The analysed material was cDNA or gDNA that came from T cells, B-cell-depleted T cells, or PBMCs.

The J gene is TRBJ2-1, the V gene TRBV7-6; 9 bases are shared with TRBD2. The TCR sequence derives from a woman aged 55-69 years with COVID-19, enrolled during active disease. The specimen was peripheral blood. The CDR3 DNA reads TGTGCCAGCAGCTTATTTTCTAGCGGGGCAGCCTACAATGAGCAGTTCTTC. Protein product: CASSLFSSGAAYNEQFF. Using reference TRBV7-6 and TRBJ2-1 for the parts outside the CDR3, the full variable domain is GAGVSQSPRYKVTKRGQDVALRCDPISGHVSLYWYRQALGQGPEFLTYFNYEAQQDKSGLPNDRFSAERPEGSISTLTIQRTEQRDSAMYRCASSLFSSGAAYNEQFFGPGTRLTVL.